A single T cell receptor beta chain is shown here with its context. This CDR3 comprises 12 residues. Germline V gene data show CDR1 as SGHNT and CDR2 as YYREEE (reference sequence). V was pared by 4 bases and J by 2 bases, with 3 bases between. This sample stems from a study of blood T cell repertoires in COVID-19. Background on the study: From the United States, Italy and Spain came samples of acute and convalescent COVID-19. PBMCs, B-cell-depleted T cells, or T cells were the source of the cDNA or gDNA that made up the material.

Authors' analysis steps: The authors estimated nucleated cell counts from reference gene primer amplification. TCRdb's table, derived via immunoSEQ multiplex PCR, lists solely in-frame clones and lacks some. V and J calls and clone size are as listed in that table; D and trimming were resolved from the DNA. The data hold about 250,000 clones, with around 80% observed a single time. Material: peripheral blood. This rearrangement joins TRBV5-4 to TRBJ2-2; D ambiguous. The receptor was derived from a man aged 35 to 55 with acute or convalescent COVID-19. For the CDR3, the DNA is TGTGCCAGCAGCCGTAACACCGGGGAGCTGTTTTTT. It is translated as CASSRNTGELFF.